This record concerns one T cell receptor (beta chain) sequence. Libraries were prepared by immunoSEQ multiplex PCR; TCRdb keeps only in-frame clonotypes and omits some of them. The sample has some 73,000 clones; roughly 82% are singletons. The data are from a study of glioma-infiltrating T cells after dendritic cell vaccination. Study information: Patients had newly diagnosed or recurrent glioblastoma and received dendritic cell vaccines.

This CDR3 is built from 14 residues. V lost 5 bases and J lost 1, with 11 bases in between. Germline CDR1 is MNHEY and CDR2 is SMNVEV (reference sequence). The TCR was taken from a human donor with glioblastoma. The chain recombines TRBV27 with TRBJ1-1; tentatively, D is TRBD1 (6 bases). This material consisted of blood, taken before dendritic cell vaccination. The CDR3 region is CASSEYRANTEAFF. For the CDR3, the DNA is TGTGCCAGCAGTGAATACAGGGCGAACACTGAAGCTTTCTTT.